This paragraph covers one T cell receptor beta chain sequence. Its antigen remains unidentified. This entry comes from a study of cytomegalovirus exposure and HLA in healthy donors. The PCR made use of 60 Vbeta and 13 Jbeta primers. In the source study's methods: The authors later counted 70 million to 85 million unique TCR beta chains, roughly 10 million of them shared. The repertoire was sequenced with immunoSEQ multiplex PCR; TCRdb's copy has only in-frame clones and lacks some. Clonal size and the V and J genes are those of that table, whereas D and trimming came from the DNA. The sample includes about 150,000 clones, about 74% seen only once; the top ten take around an eighth. Trimming removed 3 bases at V and 0 bases at J, with 19 bases between. The CDR3 loop spans 18 amino acids. Per germline, CDR1 LNHDA and CDR2 SQIVND (reference sequence). Study-wide points: Researchers reported that a few CMV-associated chains were confirmed in vitro as CMV antigen-specific. The classifier reportedly diagnosed cytomegalovirus status with high sensitivity and specificity.

Donors consisted of healthy bone marrow donors. The rearrangement links TRBV19 to TRBJ2-3, with a possible D match to TRBD1 (6 bases). Sequencing was performed on PBMCs. The receptor's source is a man aged 40-50 years in good health and CMV-seropositive. CDR3 nucleotides: TGTGCCAGTAGTATGAGGGGGACGGTGGGAGCTAGCACAGATACGCAGTATTTT. As protein: CASSMRGTVGASTDTQYF.